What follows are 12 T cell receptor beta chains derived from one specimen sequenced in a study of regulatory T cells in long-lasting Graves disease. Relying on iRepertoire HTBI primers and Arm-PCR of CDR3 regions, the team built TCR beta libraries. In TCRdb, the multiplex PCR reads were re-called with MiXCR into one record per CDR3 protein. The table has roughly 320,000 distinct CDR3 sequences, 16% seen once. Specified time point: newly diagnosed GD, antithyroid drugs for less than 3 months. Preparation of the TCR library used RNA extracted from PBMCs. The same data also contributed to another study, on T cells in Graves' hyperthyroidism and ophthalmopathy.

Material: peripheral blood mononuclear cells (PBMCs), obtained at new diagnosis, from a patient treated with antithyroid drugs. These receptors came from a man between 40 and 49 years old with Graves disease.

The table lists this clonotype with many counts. The CDR3 DNA reads as TGTGCCAGCAGCCCAAAGGGACAGGGGTCAAACATTCAGTACTTC. Amino acids: CASSPKGQGSNIQYF. The chain links TRBV3-1 to TRBJ2-4; 10 bases fit TRBD1. Germline trimming cut 4 bases from V and 6 bases from J; bases unmatched to any gene: 6. The CDR3 is 15 residues long. Per germline, CDR1 LGHDT and CDR2 YNNKEL (reference sequence).

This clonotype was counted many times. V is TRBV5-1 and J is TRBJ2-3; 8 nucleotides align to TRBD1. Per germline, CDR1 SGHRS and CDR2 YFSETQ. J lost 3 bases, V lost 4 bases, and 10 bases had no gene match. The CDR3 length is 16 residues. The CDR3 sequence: CASSTRQGQGTDTQYF. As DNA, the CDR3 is TGCGCCAGCAGCACCCGACAGGGGCAAGGGACAGATACGCAGTATTTT.

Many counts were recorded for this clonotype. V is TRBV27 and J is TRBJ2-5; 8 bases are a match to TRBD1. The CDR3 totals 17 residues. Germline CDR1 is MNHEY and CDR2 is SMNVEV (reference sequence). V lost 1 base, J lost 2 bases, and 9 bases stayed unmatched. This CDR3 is CASSLFSVGTGQETQYF. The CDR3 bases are TGTGCCAGCAGTTTATTTAGCGTTGGGACAGGACAAGAGACCCAGTACTTC.

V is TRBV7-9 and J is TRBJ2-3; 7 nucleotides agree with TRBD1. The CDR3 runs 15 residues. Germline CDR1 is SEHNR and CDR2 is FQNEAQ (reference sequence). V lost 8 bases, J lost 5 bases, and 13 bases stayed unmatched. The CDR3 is CASPGTEDYGDTQYF. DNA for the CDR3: TGTGCCAGCCCCGGGACAGAGGATTACGGAGATACGCAGTATTTT.

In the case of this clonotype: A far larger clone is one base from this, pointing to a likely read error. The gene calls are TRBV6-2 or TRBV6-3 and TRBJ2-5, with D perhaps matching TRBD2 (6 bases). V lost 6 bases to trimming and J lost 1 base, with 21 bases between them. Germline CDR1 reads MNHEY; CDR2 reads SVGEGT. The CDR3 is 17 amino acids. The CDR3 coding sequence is TGTGCCAGCAGCCATGCCCTCTTAGGCGGGGTCCAAGAGACCCAGTACTTC. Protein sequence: CASSHALLGGVQETQYF.

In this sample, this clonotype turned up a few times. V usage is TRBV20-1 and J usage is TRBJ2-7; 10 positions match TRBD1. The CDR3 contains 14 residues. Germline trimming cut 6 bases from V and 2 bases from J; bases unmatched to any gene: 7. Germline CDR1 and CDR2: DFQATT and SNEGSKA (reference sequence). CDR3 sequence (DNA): TGCAGTGCCGACAGGGGACAGGGGCCCTACGAGCAGTACTTC. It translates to CSADRGQGPYEQYF.

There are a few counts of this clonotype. In DNA form, the CDR3 reads TGTGCCAGCAGCTTAGGGGGATTCCAGTACTTC. The encoded protein is CASSLGGFQYF. V is TRBV7-2 and J is TRBJ2-7; D is uncertain. There are 11 residues in the CDR3. V gave up 1 base and J gave up 10 bases, with 8 bases separating them. Germline assignment: CDR1 SGHTA and CDR2 FQGNSA. The variable domain in full, completed from reference TRBV7-2 and TRBJ2-7, reads GAGVSQSPSNKVTEKGKDVELRCDPISGHTALYWYRQSLGQGLEFLIYFQGNSAPDKSGLPSDRFSAERTGGSVSTLTIQRTQQEDSAVYLCASSLGGFQYFGPGTRLTVT.

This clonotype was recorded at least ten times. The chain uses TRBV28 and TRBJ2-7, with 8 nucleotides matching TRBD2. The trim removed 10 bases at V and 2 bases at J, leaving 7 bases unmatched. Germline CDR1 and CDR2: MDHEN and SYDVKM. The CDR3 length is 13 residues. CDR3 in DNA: TGTGCCATCTCCGGGGGGGGCACCTACGAGCAGTACTTC. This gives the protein CAISGGGTYEQYF.

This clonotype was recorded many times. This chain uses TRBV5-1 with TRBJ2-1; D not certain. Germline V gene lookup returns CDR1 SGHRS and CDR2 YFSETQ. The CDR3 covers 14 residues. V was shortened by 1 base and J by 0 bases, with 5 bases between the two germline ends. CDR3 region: CASSLYGSYNEQFF. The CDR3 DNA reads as TGCGCCAGCAGCTTGTATGGCTCCTACAATGAGCAGTTCTTC.

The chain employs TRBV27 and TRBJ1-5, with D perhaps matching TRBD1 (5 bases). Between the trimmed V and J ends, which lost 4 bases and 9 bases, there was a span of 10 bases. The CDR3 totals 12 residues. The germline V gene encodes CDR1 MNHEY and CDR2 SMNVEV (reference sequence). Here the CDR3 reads CASSSGTGPQHF. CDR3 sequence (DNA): TGTGCCAGCAGTTCGGGGACCGGGCCCCAGCATTTT.

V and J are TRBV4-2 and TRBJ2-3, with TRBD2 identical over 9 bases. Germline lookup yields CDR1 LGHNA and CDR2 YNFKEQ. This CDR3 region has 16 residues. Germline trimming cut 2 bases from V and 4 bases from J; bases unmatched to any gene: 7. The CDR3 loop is CASSQNQGLAPDTQYF. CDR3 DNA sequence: TGTGCCAGCAGCCAAAATCAGGGACTAGCCCCAGATACGCAGTATTTT.

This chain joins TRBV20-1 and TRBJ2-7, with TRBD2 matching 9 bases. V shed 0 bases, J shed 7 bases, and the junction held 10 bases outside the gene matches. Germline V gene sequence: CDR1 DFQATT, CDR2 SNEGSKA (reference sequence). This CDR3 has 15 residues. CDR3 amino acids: CSARDGSGGTREQYF. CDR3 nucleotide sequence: TGCAGTGCTAGAGATGGAAGCGGGGGGACTCGGGAGCAGTACTTC.